This entry lists 22 T cell receptor beta chains sequenced from one sample in a study of blood T cells in healthy people across ages. Alongside a J-beta primer mix, a sample-barcoded 5' primer served in a second PCR lasting about 7 to 11 cycles. TCRdb reprocessed the 5' RACE reads with MiXCR, giving one entry per CDR3 protein. The table includes hundreds of thousands of distinct CDR3 sequences, over 20% detected once. Sequencing was performed on blood. The receptors originated from a man aged 65-85 years in good health.

Regarding this clonotype: A single base separates this from a much larger clone, so it may be a read error. The chain recombines TRBV3-1 with TRBJ2-5; D not certain. Germline values: CDR1 LGHDT, CDR2 YNNKEL (reference sequence). This CDR3 is built from 12 residues. V lost 2 bases and J lost 5, with 6 bases in between. This CDR3 reads CASSQHGETQYF. The DNA for the CDR3 is TGTGCCAGCAGCCAACACGGGGAGACCCAGTACTTC.

This clonotype has a handful of counts. The chain recombines TRBV28 with TRBJ1-4; no firm D call. V lost 2 bases and J 2 bases, leaving 9 bases between the germline ends. CDR1 and CDR2 (germline): MDHEN, SYDVKM. This CDR3 spans 15 amino acids. CDR3 bases: TGTGCCAGCAGTTTACGTTCAGTTACTAATGAAAAACTGTTTTTT. Encoded protein: CASSLRSVTNEKLFF. Based on the CDR3 plus reference TRBV28 and TRBJ1-4, the full variable domain is DVKVTQSSRYLVKRTGEKVFLECVQDMDHENMFWYRQDPGLGLRLIYFSYDVKMKEKGDIPEGYSVSREKKERFSLILESASTNQTSMYLCASSLRSVTNEKLFFGSGTQLSVL.

This clonotype has a count of ten or more. Its ends do not fully match the called genes, so a read error is possible. The chain combines TRBV5-1 with TRBJ2-1; D is unclear. CDR1 is SGHRS and CDR2 is YFSETQ in the germline V gene. This CDR3 region has 15 residues. The CDR3 DNA follows: TGTGCCAGCAGCTTAGCACTTGCCTCCTACAATGAGCAGTTCTTC. This translates into CASSLALASYNEQFF.

The chain couples TRBV7-9 to TRBJ1-4; no firm D call. The CDR3 consists of 17 residues. Germline assignment: CDR1 SEHNR and CDR2 FQNEAQ (reference sequence). V dropped 3 bases and J dropped 0 bases, with 14 bases sitting between them. The CDR3 DNA sequence: TGTGCCAGCAGCTTTTTGGCAGGAGCCGCAACTAATGAAAAACTGTTTTTT. Translation: CASSFLAGAATNEKLFF.

The chain uses TRBV28 and TRBJ2-7; 8 nucleotides agree with TRBD1. The ends lost 3 bases at V and 0 bases at J; junction bases unmatched: 7. The CDR3 contains 16 residues. Germline CDR1 reads MDHEN; CDR2 reads SYDVKM. The CDR3 DNA is TGTGCCAGCAGTTTCGACAGGGGAACTTACTCCTACGAGCAGTACTTC. It is translated as CASSFDRGTYSYEQYF.

The chain carries TRBV19 and TRBJ1-1; D unresolved. Germline CDR1 LNHDA, CDR2 SQIVND (reference sequence). Trimming pared 3 bases from V and 4 bases from J, leaving 9 bases between. The CDR3 has 13 amino acids. CDR3 loop: CASSIGQSTEAFF. Here the CDR3 DNA reads TGTGCCAGTAGTATCGGTCAGAGCACTGAAGCTTTCTTT.

This clonotype was recorded many times. The V and J genes are TRBV6-1 and TRBJ1-4; unclear D gene. Trimming pared 2 bases from V and 0 bases from J, leaving 7 bases between. The CDR3 totals 15 residues. From germline, CDR1 is MNHNS and CDR2 SASEGT. The DNA for the CDR3 is TGTGCCAGCAGTGAATACCGATCAACTAATGAAAAACTGTTTTTT. This translates into CASSEYRSTNEKLFF.

This clonotype has just a few counts. A read error may produce the germline difference seen at one junction end. The chain is built from TRBV20-1 and TRBJ2-1, with TRBD1 matching over 8 bases. CDR1 DFQATT and CDR2 SNEGSKA come from the germline V gene (reference sequence). This CDR3 comprises 12 residues. CDR3 sequence (DNA): TGCAGTGCTAAGGACAGGGACAATGGGCAGTTCTTC. This gives the protein CSAKDRDNGQFF.

The chain links TRBV5-1 to TRBJ2-2; possible D gene TRBD2, 5 bases. The CDR3 loop spans 15 amino acids. The V and J ends lost 0 bases and 3 bases respectively, with 9 bases between them. Germline-derived CDR1 and CDR2 are SGHRS and YFSETQ. The chain's CDR3 is CASSLAGKDTGELFF. In DNA form, the CDR3 reads TGCGCCAGCAGCTTGGCGGGGAAGGACACCGGGGAGCTGTTTTTT.

This chain connects TRBV4-1 to TRBJ2-3; 14 bases are shared with TRBD2. With 0 bases clipped from V and 5 bases from J, the junction kept 4 bases outside the gene matches. CDR1 MGHRA and CDR2 YSYEKL come from the germline V gene. The CDR3 consists of 17 residues. CDR3 sequence (DNA): TGCGCCAGCAGCCAAGAGGCGGGGACTAGCGGGAGAGATACGCAGTATTTT. The encoded protein is CASSQEAGTSGRDTQYF.

This clonotype was seen only a few times. The chain combines TRBV10-1 with TRBJ2-1, with D perhaps TRBD1 (6 bases). The CDR3 runs to 14 residues. Germline V CDR1 and CDR2: WNHNN, SYGVQD (reference sequence). Trimming cost V 6 bases and J 8 bases, with 17 bases left between them. In DNA, the CDR3 is TGCGCCAGCAGCGAAGGGGGTCAGGGCGATGAGCAGTTCTTC. It specifies CASSEGGQGDEQFF.

The chain uses TRBV20-1 and TRBJ2-7; D is possibly TRBD1 (6 bases). CDR1 and CDR2 from the germline V gene are DFQATT and SNEGSKA (reference sequence). The CDR3 spans 14 residues. Trimming took 2 bases from V and 5 from J, leaving 16 bases between them. The CDR3 spells CSARKRAGVDEQYF. DNA for the CDR3: TGCAGTGCTAGAAAACGGGCAGGGGTTGACGAGCAGTACTTC.

The chain carries TRBV3-1 and TRBJ1-4; 7 bases align to TRBD1. The junction had 9 bases not matched to a gene; V was cut back by 2 bases and J by 0 bases. CDR3 size: 18 residues. The germline gives CDR1 LGHDT, CDR2 YNNKEL (reference sequence). The CDR3 coding sequence is TGTGCCAGCAGCCAACCAATCGGACAGGCGGCAACTAATGAAAAACTGTTTTTT. Its translation is CASSQPIGQAATNEKLFF.

The chain couples TRBV28 to TRBJ2-2; 7 bases match TRBD2. The germline V gene encodes CDR1 MDHEN and CDR2 SYDVKM. The V and J ends lost 4 bases and 0 bases, in that order; junction bases with no gene match: 5. The CDR3 totals 16 residues. CDR3 in amino acids: CASSSGTNANTGELFF. CDR3 in DNA: TGTGCCAGCAGTTCCGGGACTAACGCGAACACCGGGGAGCTGTTTTTT.

In the case of this clonotype: A much larger clone lies one base from this, so it may be a read error. Lacking the conserved final phenylalanine or tryptophan, this CDR3 likely reflects a read error. This sequence joins TRBV27 and TRBJ2-7; 10 bases are a match to TRBD1. The junction had 3 bases not matched to a gene; V was cut back by 5 bases and J by 5 bases. In germline, CDR1 is MNHEY, CDR2 SMNVEV (reference sequence). CDR3 size: 13 residues. The CDR3 spells CASSKGQGNEQYS. The DNA of the CDR3 is TGTGCCAGCAGTAAGGGACAGGGGAACGAGCAGTACTCC.

CDR3 sequence reads: CASSETGAAEKLFF. DNA for the CDR3: TGTGCCAGCAGTGAAACAGGGGCGGCGGAAAAACTGTTTTTT. The chain employs TRBV25-1 and TRBJ1-4; 7 bases agree with TRBD1. J lost 8 bases, V lost 2 bases, and 5 bases had no gene match. In germline, CDR1 is MGHDK, CDR2 SYGVNS. This CDR3 is 14 amino acids long.

This sequence joins TRBV18 and TRBJ1-1; D is unclear. Germline CDR1 KGHSH, CDR2 LQKENI. V was cut by 5 bases and J by 1 base, with 5 bases left in between. The CDR3 totals 12 residues. CDR3 amino acids: CASSTQNTEAFF. The CDR3 bases are TGTGCCAGCTCAACACAGAACACTGAAGCTTTCTTT.

This clonotype was seen only a few times. The V and J genes are TRBV5-1 and TRBJ2-3; 8 bases match TRBD2. Looked up from germline, CDR1 is SGHRS and CDR2 is YFSETQ. The V gene end was trimmed by 4 bases and the J gene end by 2 bases; junction bases not matched to a gene: 9. The CDR3 sequence is 16 residues long. The CDR3 DNA reads as TGCGCCAGCAGCCGGACGATAGCGGGATCCACAGATACGCAGTATTTT. As protein: CASSRTIAGSTDTQYF.

This clonotype was recorded many times. The rearrangement links TRBV7-2 to TRBJ2-5, with 14 bases lining up with TRBD2. Trimming removed 5 bases from V and 5 bases from J; junction bases left unmatched: 19. This CDR3 is 20 amino acids long. Per germline, CDR1 SGHTA and CDR2 FQGNSA. This chain's CDR3 is CASSTPLPYSGTSGSETQYF. DNA of the CDR3: TGTGCCAGCAGCACCCCGCTCCCGTATTCCGGGACTAGCGGGAGCGAGACCCAGTACTTC.

A remark on this clonotype: Relative to the germline gene, one junction end is altered; a read error may explain this. The rearrangement links TRBV7-9 to TRBJ2-3, with D perhaps matching TRBD1 (6 bases). The germline gives CDR1 SEHNR, CDR2 FQNEAQ (reference sequence). The CDR3 extends over 13 amino acids. This chain's CDR3 is CASYGTNTDAQYF. CDR3 in DNA: TGTGCCTCATACGGGACAAACACAGATGCGCAGTATTTT.

This chain links TRBV6-5 with TRBJ2-1; 7 bases agree with TRBD2. From germline, CDR1 is MNHEY and CDR2 SVGAGI. The CDR3 loop spans 16 amino acids. The V and J ends lost 5 bases and 3 bases, in that order; junction bases with no gene match: 10. CDR3 protein: CASSVSGTTNYNEQFF. The CDR3 DNA reads TGTGCCAGCAGTGTATCCGGGACTACCAACTACAATGAGCAGTTCTTC.

This CDR3 reads CASSQEPGLAAQYF. CDR3 in DNA: TGCGCCAGCAGCCAAGAACCCGGACTAGCGGCGCAGTATTTT. The chain combines TRBV4-1 with TRBJ2-3, with 10 nucleotides matching TRBD2. J was trimmed by 10 bases and V by 0 bases; bases with no gene match: 4. Germline V CDR1 and CDR2: MGHRA, YSYEKL. This CDR3 has 14 residues.